The 28 T cell receptor beta chains below come from one sample, sequenced in a study of T cells in Graves' hyperthyroidism and ophthalmopathy. The CDR3 regions of TCR beta were amplified from RNA transcripts. In the first-round RT-PCR of the TCR CDR3, the HTBI primer set was used. TCRdb reanalysed the multiplex PCR reads using MiXCR and keeps one entry per CDR3 protein. This table has 600,000 or so distinct CDR3 sequences, about 43% appearing once. The sequenced sample was peripheral blood or thyroid tissue (not recorded which). All receptors come from a young woman with Graves' hyperthyroidism.

This clonotype was recorded a few times. The rearrangement links TRBV2 to TRBJ2-7, with D unclear. V lost 5 bases and J 2 bases, leaving 7 bases between the germline ends. Germline lookup yields CDR1 SNHLY and CDR2 FYNNEI. The CDR3 spans 12 residues. CDR3 protein: CASSRMTYEQYF. CDR3 DNA sequence: TGTGCCAGCAGTCGGATGACCTACGAGCAGTACTTC.

This clonotype was seen at least ten times. The J gene is TRBJ1-4, the V gene TRBV15, with D perhaps TRBD1 (5 bases). The germline V gene encodes CDR1 LNHNV and CDR2 YYDKDF (reference sequence). This CDR3 region has 15 residues. V dropped 0 bases and J dropped 3 bases, with 8 bases sitting between them. CDR3 nucleotide sequence: TGTGCCACCAGCAGAGATTTGGGGCCTAATGAAAAACTGTTTTTT. Translated, it gives CATSRDLGPNEKLFF.

This chain joins TRBV7-2 and TRBJ1-1, with unresolved D. The germline gives CDR1 SGHTA, CDR2 FQGNSA. The CDR3 has 14 amino acids. With 4 bases removed from V and 2 bases from J, the gap between germline ends came to 11 bases. The chain's CDR3 is CASSSDKSNTEAFF. CDR3 nucleotide sequence: TGTGCCAGCAGCTCGGATAAATCAAACACTGAAGCTTTCTTT.

In its sample, this clonotype was seen a few times. The CDR3 DNA is TGTGCCAGCAGCTTATTCGGGAGGAATGAAAAACTGTTTTTT. Encoded protein: CASSLFGRNEKLFF. The J gene is TRBJ1-4, the V gene TRBV7-2; the D is unclear. The CDR3 contains 14 residues. Germline V gene lookup returns CDR1 SGHTA and CDR2 FQGNSA. With 2 bases removed from V and 5 bases from J, the gap between germline ends came to 9 bases.

This clonotype came up many times. The rearrangement links TRBV7-3 to TRBJ2-5, with D unresolved. The length of the CDR3 is 13 residues. V was pared by 3 bases and J by 5 bases, with 10 bases between. CDR1 is SGHTA, CDR2 FQGTGA, per germline. The CDR3 region is CASSFTVLETQYF. In nucleotides, the CDR3 is TGTGCCAGCAGCTTCACAGTCCTGGAGACCCAGTACTTC.

A few counts support this clonotype. J is TRBJ2-7 and V is TRBV9; 11 positions match TRBD2. Per the germline V gene, CDR1 is SGDLS and CDR2 is YYNGEE. This CDR3 region has 15 residues. Unmatched junction bases numbered 5, after V lost 4 bases and J lost 2 bases. The CDR3 sequence is CASSTGTSGAYEQYF. The CDR3 bases are TGTGCCAGCAGCACCGGGACTAGCGGAGCCTACGAGCAGTACTTC.

This clonotype turned up a few times. J is TRBJ2-7 and V is TRBV19; D gene unclear. The CDR3 is 13 amino acids. Per the germline V gene, CDR1 is LNHDA and CDR2 is SQIVND (reference sequence). The V gene lost 1 base and the J gene lost 6 bases, with 10 bases spanning the gap. CDR3 protein: CASSIGRATEQYF. CDR3 in DNA: TGTGCCAGTAGTATAGGTAGGGCGACCGAGCAGTACTTC.

This chain uses TRBV29-1 with TRBJ1-2, with D perhaps matching TRBD1 (5 bases). V was trimmed by 0 bases and J by 8 bases, leaving 13 bases between them. The CDR3 length is 13 residues. CDR1 and CDR2 (germline): SQVTM, ANQGSEA. This CDR3 reads CSVEDGGDGGYTF. For the CDR3, the DNA is TGCAGCGTTGAAGATGGGGGAGATGGAGGCTACACCTTC.

This clonotype was detected only a few times. The V call is TRBV7-2, the J call TRBJ1-4; 8 bases line up with TRBD1. Germline values: CDR1 SGHTA, CDR2 FQGNSA. This CDR3 spans 14 amino acids. V trimming: 5 bases; J trimming: 7 bases; junction bases outside the gene matches: 6. The CDR3: CASSEDRESEKLFF. In nucleotides, the CDR3 is TGTGCCAGCAGCGAGGACAGGGAGTCTGAAAAACTGTTTTTT.

The J gene is TRBJ2-2, the V gene TRBV6-1; TRBD2 agrees at 14 bases. The junction had 11 bases not matched to a gene; V was cut back by 4 bases and J by 7 bases. CDR3 length: 18 amino acids. The germline CDR1 and CDR2 sequences are MNHNS and SASEGT. In nucleotides, the CDR3 is TGTGCCAGCAGTGCGGGACTAGCGGGAGTGTTCGGTGGCGGGGAGCTGTTTTTT. Translation: CASSAGLAGVFGGGELFF.

Many counts were recorded for this clonotype. This chain's CDR3 is CASNPDRAYNSPLHF. Written as DNA, the CDR3 is TGTGCCAGCAATCCGGACAGAGCCTATAATTCACCCCTCCACTTT. The chain couples TRBV2 to TRBJ1-6; D may be TRBD1 (6 bases). V shed 7 bases and J shed 2 bases, with 12 bases lying between them. This CDR3 is built from 15 residues. Looked up from germline, CDR1 is SNHLY and CDR2 is FYNNEI.

Note on this clonotype: At one of its ends the junction is not consistent with the germline gene, which may arise from a read error. This sequence joins TRBV7-9 and TRBJ1-1; D gene uncertain. The CDR3 sequence is 13 residues long. CDR1 SEHNR and CDR2 FQNEAQ come from the germline V gene (reference sequence). This CDR3 is CASIDLSPSEAFF. The CDR3, as DNA: TGTGCCAGCATCGATCTGTCTCCCTCTGAAGCCTTCTTT.

This clonotype showed up many times. CDR3 bases: TGTGCCAGCAGTTACCCCCTTAGCACGGCCTCCTACGAGCAGTACTTC. Protein: CASSYPLSTASYEQYF. The rearrangement uses TRBV6-7 and TRBJ2-7; D is ambiguous. TRBV6-7 is an open reading frame whose function is uncertain. Trimming removed 2 bases from V and 0 bases from J, with 14 bases in between. The CDR3 loop spans 16 amino acids.

In its sample, this clonotype was seen many times. The junction differs from germline at one of its ends, possibly a read error. The rearrangement joins TRBV29-1 to TRBJ2-5; 8 positions match TRBD1. The germline CDR1 and CDR2 sequences are SQVTM and ANQGSEA. The CDR3 runs to 12 residues. The CDR3: CSADRAQETRYF. CDR3 bases: TGCAGCGCGGACAGGGCGCAAGAGACCCGGTACTTC.

In its sample, this clonotype was seen many times. J is TRBJ2-7 and V is TRBV6-5; 9 bases map to TRBD1. Germline V lookup: CDR1 MNHEY, CDR2 SVGAGI. V shed 0 bases, J shed 3 bases, and the junction held 0 bases outside the gene matches. This CDR3 spans 14 amino acids. In DNA form, the CDR3 reads TGTGCCAGCAGTTACTCGACAGGGGGCTACGAGCAGTACTTC. Protein product: CASSYSTGGYEQYF.

The chain links TRBV19 to TRBJ2-5; TRBD1 agrees at 10 bases. The J segment lost 4 bases and the V segment lost 7 bases, leaving 12 bases of the junction unmatched. Germline CDR1 reads LNHDA; CDR2 reads SQIVND (reference sequence). The CDR3 length is 16 residues. CDR3 sequence: CASTRQGATGGETQYF. In nucleotides, the CDR3 is TGTGCCAGTACCCGACAGGGGGCGACAGGTGGAGAGACCCAGTACTTC.

There are a few counts of this clonotype. J is TRBJ2-7 and V is TRBV11-2; TRBD2 aligns across 9 bases. CDR3 length: 16 residues. V lost 5 bases, J lost 7 bases, and 15 bases stayed unmatched. Germline V gene sequence: CDR1 SGHAT, CDR2 FQNNGV. CDR3 nucleotides: TGTGCCAGCAGCGGGACACTTAGCGGGAGCCCGGAAGAGCAGTACTTC. Translating it yields CASSGTLSGSPEEQYF.

J is TRBJ1-3 and V is TRBV7-2; 8 positions match TRBD1. Germline CDR1 is SGHTA and CDR2 is FQGNSA. V trimming: 5 bases; J trimming: 4 bases; junction bases outside the gene matches: 13. This CDR3 contains 17 residues. The CDR3 nucleotides are TGTGCCAGCAGCATCACAACCAGGGGGCGCCCCGGAAACACCATATATTTT. This encodes CASSITTRGRPGNTIYF. Using reference TRBV7-2 and TRBJ1-3 for the parts outside the CDR3, the full variable domain is GAGVSQSPSNKVTEKGKDVELRCDPISGHTALYWYRQSLGQGLEFLIYFQGNSAPDKSGLPSDRFSAERTGGSVSTLTIQRTQQEDSAVYLCASSITTRGRPGNTIYFGEGSWLTVV.

This clonotype was observed a handful of times. This chain joins TRBV7-9 and TRBJ1-3, with D perhaps TRBD1 (5 bases). CDR1 is SEHNR and CDR2 is FQNEAQ in the germline V gene (reference sequence). V lost 5 bases and J 4 bases, leaving 24 bases between the germline ends. The CDR3 is 18 residues long. CDR3 protein: CASSPQPGRPRPGNTIYF. The DNA of the CDR3 is TGTGCCAGCAGCCCCCAACCGGGGCGGCCGCGACCGGGAAACACCATATATTTT.

The chain couples TRBV7-4 to TRBJ1-5; maybe TRBD1 (6 bases). Germline V gene sequence: CDR1 SGHVT, CDR2 SQSDAQ. V was pared by 4 bases and J by 4 bases, with 17 bases between. The CDR3 spans 16 residues. The CDR3 DNA reads TGTGCCAGCAGCTCACATTCGGGACACCGAAATCAGCCCCAGCATTTT. Its protein is CASSSHSGHRNQPQHF.

The chain employs TRBV7-8 and TRBJ1-3; D possibly corresponds to TRBD1 (5 bases). The CDR3 runs to 14 residues. CDR1 is SGHVS, CDR2 FQNEAQ, per germline. V shed 2 bases and J shed 3 bases, with 8 bases lying between them. CDR3 in amino acids: CASSLLGVGNTIYF. CDR3 coding DNA: TGTGCCAGCAGCTTATTAGGGGTTGGAAACACCATATATTTT.

This chain connects TRBV7-9 to TRBJ2-7; D not resolved. Trimming cost V 6 bases and J 3 bases, with 18 bases left between them. The CDR3 runs to 15 residues. Germline assignment: CDR1 SEHNR and CDR2 FQNEAQ (reference sequence). This CDR3 reads CASSPESNYGYEQYF. The CDR3 DNA reads TGTGCCAGCAGTCCAGAATCTAACTATGGCTACGAGCAGTACTTC.

The genes are TRBV7-8 and TRBJ1-1; weak D call: TRBD1 (5 bases). Trimming shortened V by 8 bases and J by 5 bases, and 21 bases separated the two germline ends. CDR1 and CDR2 from the germline V gene are SGHVS and FQNEAQ. The CDR3 length is 15 residues. The CDR3 DNA follows: TGTGCCAGCGTTCTGGAGGGACTGTTAGGGACTGAAGCTTTCTTT. Translating gives CASVLEGLLGTEAFF.

For this clonotype: A single base separates this from a much larger clone, so it may be a read error. CDR3 bases: TGCAGCGTTGGAGAGGACTCAATGGGGCAGTACTTC. It translates to CSVGEDSMGQYF. V and J are TRBV29-1 and TRBJ2-7; possibly TRBD2 for D (5 bases). Germline CDR1 SQVTM, CDR2 ANQGSEA. V dropped 4 bases and J dropped 9 bases, with 16 bases sitting between them. The CDR3 contains 12 residues.

The chain links TRBV29-1 to TRBJ1-1, with TRBD1 identical over 9 bases. The CDR3 is made up of 15 amino acids. Germline CDR1 and CDR2: SQVTM and ANQGSEA. The V gene end was trimmed by 4 bases and the J gene end by 4 bases; junction bases not matched to a gene: 10. This CDR3 reads CSVAGTGRGGTEAFF. CDR3 DNA: TGCAGCGTTGCGGGGACAGGGCGTGGAGGCACTGAAGCTTTCTTT.

A few counts support this clonotype. The chain joins TRBV7-3 to TRBJ1-2; weak D call: TRBD1 (5 bases). Trimming left V 5 bases short and J 9 bases short, with 16 bases between. The CDR3 spans 13 residues. CDR1 is SGHTA and CDR2 is FQGTGA in the germline V gene. The CDR3 is CASSPRDGWSYTF. The CDR3 nucleotides are TGTGCCAGCAGCCCACGGGACGGCTGGAGCTACACCTTC.

The chain couples TRBV25-1 to TRBJ1-2, with TRBD1 matching 9 bases. The CDR3 has 15 amino acids. In germline, CDR1 is MGHDK, CDR2 SYGVNS. V was clipped by 8 bases and J by 1 base; unmatched bases: 8. The CDR3 is CASSPNRGHNYGYTF. In DNA, the CDR3 is TGTGCCAGCTCACCCAACAGGGGGCATAACTATGGCTACACCTTC.

The chain has TRBV9 and TRBJ1-1, with D possibly matching TRBD1 (5 bases). This CDR3 spans 18 amino acids. CDR1 and CDR2 (germline): SGDLS, YYNGEE. The V gene lost 3 bases and the J gene lost 1 base, with 22 bases spanning the gap. CDR3: CASSAPSSGGYENTEAFF. Here the CDR3 DNA reads TGTGCCAGCAGCGCACCCTCTTCTGGGGGTTATGAGAACACTGAAGCTTTCTTT.